The sequence of this TCR beta chain was determined in a study of identifying expanded T cells in peripheral blood. Study results and limitations: Variance in clone template counts between approximately two-week samples significantly increased with total template count across all healthy donors. About 1.2 clones differed between technical replicates, versus around 15 and 19 over time.

Measured with immunoSEQ multiplex PCR; TCRdb has only the in-frame clones, and not every one. The sample has about 78,000 clones; approximately 90% are singletons. With regard to this clone: The antigen is undetermined.

This CDR3 region has 12 residues. The germline V gene has CDR1 SGHTA and CDR2 FQGNSA. V was clipped by 3 bases and J by 6 bases, with 6 bases between them. This chain joins TRBV7-2 and TRBJ1-5; D uncertain. This sequence was found in a person between 18 and 75 years old in good health. Input material: blood. CDR3 in DNA: TGTGCCAGCAGCTTTATGGGTCAGCCCCAGCATTTT. The encoded protein is CASSFMGQPQHF. The variable domain in full, completed from reference TRBV7-2 and TRBJ1-5, reads GAGVSQSPSNKVTEKGKDVELRCDPISGHTALYWYRQSLGQGLEFLIYFQGNSAPDKSGLPSDRFSAERTGGSVSTLTIQRTQQEDSAVYLCASSFMGQPQHFGDGTRLSIL.